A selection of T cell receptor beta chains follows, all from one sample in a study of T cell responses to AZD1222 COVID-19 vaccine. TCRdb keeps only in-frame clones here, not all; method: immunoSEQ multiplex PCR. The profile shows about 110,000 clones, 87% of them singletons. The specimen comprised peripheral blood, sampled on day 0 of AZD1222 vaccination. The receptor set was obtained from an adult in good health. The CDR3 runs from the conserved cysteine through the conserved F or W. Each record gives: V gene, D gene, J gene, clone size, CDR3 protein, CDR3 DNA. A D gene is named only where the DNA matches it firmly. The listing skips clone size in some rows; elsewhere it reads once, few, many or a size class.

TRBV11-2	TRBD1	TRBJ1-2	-	CASSLRTSTGSNYGYTF	TGTGCCAGCAGCTTAAGGACATCGACAGGGTCTAACTATGGCTACACCTTC
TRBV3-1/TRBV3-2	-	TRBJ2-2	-	CASSQDGRIPGELFF	TGTGCCAGCAGCCAAGATGGTCGAATCCCCGGGGAGCTGTTTTTT
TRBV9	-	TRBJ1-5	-	CASSVDPRGVQHF	TGTGCCAGCAGCGTAGACCCACGGGGGGTCCAGCATTTT
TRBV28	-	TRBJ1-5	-	CASRRSLNNQPQHF	TGTGCCAGCAGGAGAAGTCTGAACAATCAGCCCCAGCATTTT
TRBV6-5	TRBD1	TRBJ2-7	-	CASSQGQGAYEQYF	TGTGCCAGCAGCCAGGGACAGGGCGCCTACGAGCAGTACTTC
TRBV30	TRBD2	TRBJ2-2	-	CAWTRGSGKSRGELFF	TGTGCCTGGACCCGGGGTAGCGGGAAGAGTCGGGGGGAGCTGTTTTTT
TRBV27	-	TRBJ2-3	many	CASGEETGSTDTQYF	TGTGCCAGCGGGGAGGAGACAGGGAGCACAGATACGCAGTATTTT
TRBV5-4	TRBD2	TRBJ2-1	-	CASSSGLAGADNEQFF	TGTGCCAGCAGCTCGGGACTAGCGGGAGCCGACAATGAGCAGTTCTTC
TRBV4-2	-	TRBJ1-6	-	CASSQENRASYNSPLHF	TGTGCCAGCAGCCAGGAAAACAGGGCATCCTATAATTCACCCCTCCACTTT
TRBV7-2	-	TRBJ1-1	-	CASSPGRANTEAFF	TGTGCCAGCAGCCCGGGGAGGGCGAACACTGAAGCTTTCTTT
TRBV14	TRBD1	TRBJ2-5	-	CASSPNSDRGATQYF	TGTGCCAGCAGCCCCAACTCGGACAGGGGAGCGACCCAGTACTTC
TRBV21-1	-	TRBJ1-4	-	CASSNRDRGEKLFF	TGTGCCAGCAGCAACCGGGACAGGGGTGAAAAACTGTTTTTT
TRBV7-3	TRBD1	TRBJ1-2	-	CASSLRASGQGVENTF	TGTGCCAGCAGCTTAAGGGCGTCGGGGCAGGGGGTTGAAAACACCTTC
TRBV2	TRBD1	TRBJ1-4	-	CASGDRGGEKLFF	TGTGCCAGCGGGGACAGGGGGGGTGAAAAACTGTTTTTT
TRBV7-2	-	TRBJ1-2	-	CASSSRTGPKAF	TGTGCCAGCAGTTCACGGACGGGCCCTAAGGCCTTC
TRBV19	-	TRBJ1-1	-	CASIRGRGNTEAFF	TGTGCCAGTATCCGAGGTCGGGGGAACACTGAAGCTTTCTTT
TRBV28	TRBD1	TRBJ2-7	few	CASSLYSRDSSYEQYF	TGTGCCAGCAGTTTATACAGCCGGGACAGCTCCTACGAGCAGTACTTC
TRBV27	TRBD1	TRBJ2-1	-	CASTGQGSYNEQFF	TGTGCCAGCACCGGACAGGGATCCTACAATGAGCAGTTCTTC
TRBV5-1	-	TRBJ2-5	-	CASSFSGGQETQYF	TGCGCCAGCAGCTTTTCCGGGGGCCAAGAGACCCAGTACTTC
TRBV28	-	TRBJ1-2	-	CASSDDLPGFYGYTF	TGTGCCAGCAGTGATGACCTACCAGGGTTCTATGGCTACACCTTC
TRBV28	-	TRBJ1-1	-	CASSFIGSIGVLGTEAFF	TGTGCCAGCAGTTTTATCGGATCTATCGGGGTATTGGGCACTGAAGCTTTCTTT
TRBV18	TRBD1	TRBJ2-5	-	CASSPGQGAGETQYF	TGTGCCAGCTCACCAGGACAGGGGGCGGGAGAGACCCAGTACTTC
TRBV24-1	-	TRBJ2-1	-	CATSDPGDLGDEQFF	TGTGCCACCAGTGACCCCGGCGACCTGGGTGATGAGCAGTTCTTC
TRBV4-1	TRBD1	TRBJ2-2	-	CASTRAPGQAETGELFF	TGCGCCAGCACCCGAGCCCCGGGACAGGCAGAAACCGGGGAGCTGTTTTTT
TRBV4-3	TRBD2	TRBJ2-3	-	CASSQDLPATSGGASTQYF	TGCGCCAGCAGCCAAGATCTCCCCGCAACTAGCGGGGGGGCGAGTACGCAGTATTTT
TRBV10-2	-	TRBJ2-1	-	CASSESPGENEQFF	TGCGCCAGCAGTGAGTCGCCGGGGGAGAATGAGCAGTTCTTC
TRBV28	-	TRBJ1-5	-	CASSRDIPGAGQPQHF	TGTGCCAGCAGCCGCGACATTCCAGGGGCCGGTCAGCCCCAGCATTTT
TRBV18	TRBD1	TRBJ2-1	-	CASSPPAGQGGNEQFF	TGTGCCAGCTCACCACCGGCGGGACAGGGGGGCAATGAGCAGTTCTTC
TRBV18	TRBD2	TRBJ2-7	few	CASSPLGGSGTYEQYF	TGTGCCAGCTCACCTCTCGGGGGGTCAGGGACCTACGAGCAGTACTTC
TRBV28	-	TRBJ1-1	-	CASSFSDTEAFF	TGTGCCAGCAGTTTCAGCGACACTGAAGCTTTCTTT
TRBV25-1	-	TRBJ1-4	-	CASSEISGNEKLFF	TGTGCCAGCAGTGAAATATCCGGTAATGAAAAACTGTTTTTT